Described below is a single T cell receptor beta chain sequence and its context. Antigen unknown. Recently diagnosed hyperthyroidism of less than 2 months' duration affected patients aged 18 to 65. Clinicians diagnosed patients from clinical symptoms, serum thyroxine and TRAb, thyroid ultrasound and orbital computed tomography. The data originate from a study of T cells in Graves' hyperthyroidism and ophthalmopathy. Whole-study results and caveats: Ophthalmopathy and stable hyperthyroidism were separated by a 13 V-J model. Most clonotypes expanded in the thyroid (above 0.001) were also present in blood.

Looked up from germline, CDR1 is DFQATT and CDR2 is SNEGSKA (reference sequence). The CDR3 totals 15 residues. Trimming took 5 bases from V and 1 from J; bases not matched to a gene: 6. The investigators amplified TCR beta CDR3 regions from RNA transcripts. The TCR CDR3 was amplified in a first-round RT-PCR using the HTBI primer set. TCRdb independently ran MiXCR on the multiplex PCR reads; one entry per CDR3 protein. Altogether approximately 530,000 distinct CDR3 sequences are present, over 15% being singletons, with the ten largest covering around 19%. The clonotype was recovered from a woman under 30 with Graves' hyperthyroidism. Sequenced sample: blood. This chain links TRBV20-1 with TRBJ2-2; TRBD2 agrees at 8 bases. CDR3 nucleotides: TGCAGTGCTGCAAGCGGGAGCGGGAACACCGGGGAGCTGTTTTTT. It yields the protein CSAASGSGNTGELFF.